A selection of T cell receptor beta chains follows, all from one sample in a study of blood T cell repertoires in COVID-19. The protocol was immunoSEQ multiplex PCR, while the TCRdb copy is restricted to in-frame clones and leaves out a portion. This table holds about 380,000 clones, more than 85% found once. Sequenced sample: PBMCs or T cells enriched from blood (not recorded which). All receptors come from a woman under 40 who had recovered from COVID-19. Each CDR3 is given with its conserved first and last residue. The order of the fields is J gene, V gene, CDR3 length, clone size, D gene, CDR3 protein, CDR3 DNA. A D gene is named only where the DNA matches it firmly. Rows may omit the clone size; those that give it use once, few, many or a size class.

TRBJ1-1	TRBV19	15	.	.	CASSMSWGARTEAFF	TGTGCCAGTAGTATGAGTTGGGGCGCGCGCACTGAAGCTTTCTTT
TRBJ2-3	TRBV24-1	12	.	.	CATGQDTDTQYF	TGTGCCACCGGCCAGGACACAGATACGCAGTATTTT
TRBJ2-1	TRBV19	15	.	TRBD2	CASSIVTSGSHEQFF	TGTGCCAGTAGTATTGTGACTAGCGGGAGTCATGAGCAGTTCTTC
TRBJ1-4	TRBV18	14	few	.	CASSPNRAYEKLFF	TGTGCCAGCTCACCAAACAGGGCTTATGAAAAACTGTTTTTT
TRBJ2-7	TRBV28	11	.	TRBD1	CAGDSSYEQYF	TGTGCCGGGGACAGTTCCTACGAGCAGTACTTC
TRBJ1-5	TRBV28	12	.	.	CASSFLEQPQHF	TGTGCCAGCAGTTTCCTAGAACAGCCCCAGCATTTT
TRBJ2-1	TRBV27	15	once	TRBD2	CASSLGLGRNNEQFF	TGTGCCAGCAGTTTAGGACTAGGTAGGAACAATGAGCAGTTCTTC
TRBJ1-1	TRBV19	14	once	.	CASSNRAPQQGAFF	TGTGCCAGTAGTAACAGGGCTCCCCAACAGGGAGCTTTCTTT
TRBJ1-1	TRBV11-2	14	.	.	CASSLGGPRVEAFF	TGTGCCAGCAGCTTAGGAGGTCCCAGAGTGGAAGCTTTCTTT
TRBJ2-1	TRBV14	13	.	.	CASMENSYNEQFF	TGTGCCAGCATGGAGAACTCCTACAATGAGCAGTTCTTC
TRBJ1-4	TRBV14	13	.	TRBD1	CASSQEPGGKLFF	TGTGCCAGCAGCCAAGAGCCAGGGGGGAAACTGTTTTTT
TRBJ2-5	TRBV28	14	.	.	CASSTPGQKETQYF	TGTGCCAGCAGTACTCCCGGACAGAAAGAGACCCAGTACTTC
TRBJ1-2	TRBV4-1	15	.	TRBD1	CASSPRTGADYGYTF	TGCGCCAGCAGCCCCCGGACAGGGGCAGACTATGGCTACACCTTC
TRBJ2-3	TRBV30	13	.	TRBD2	CAWSSAGGPTQYF	TGTGCCTGGAGTTCTGCGGGGGGGCCTACGCAGTATTTT
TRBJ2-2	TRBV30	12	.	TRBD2	CAWGDYTGELFF	TGTGCCTGGGGGGACTATACCGGGGAGCTGTTTTTT
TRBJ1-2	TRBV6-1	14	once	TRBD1	CASSEWTGDYGYTF	TGTGCCAGCAGTGAGTGGACAGGGGACTATGGCTACACCTTC
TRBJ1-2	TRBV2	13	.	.	CASTADSNYGYTF	TGTGCCAGCACCGCGGACAGTAACTATGGCTACACCTTC
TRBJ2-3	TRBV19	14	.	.	CASSISRAEDTQYF	TGTGCCAGTAGTATCTCCAGGGCGGAAGATACGCAGTATTTT
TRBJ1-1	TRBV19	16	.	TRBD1	CASSTSQGQGATEAFF	TGTGCCAGTAGTACTTCACAGGGACAGGGGGCCACTGAAGCTTTCTTT
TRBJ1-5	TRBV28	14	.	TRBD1	CASSSGGSNQPQHF	TGTGCCAGCAGTTCAGGGGGGAGCAATCAGCCCCAGCATTTT
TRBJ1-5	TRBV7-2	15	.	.	CASSIKQGWDQPQHF	TGTGCCAGCAGCATAAAACAGGGTTGGGATCAGCCCCAGCATTTT
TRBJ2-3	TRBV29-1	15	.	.	CSVVGGTVGEDTQYF	TGCAGCGTTGTTGGAGGGACCGTTGGGGAAGATACGCAGTATTTT
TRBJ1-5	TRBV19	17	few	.	CASTRQGVVRSNQPQHF	TGTGCCAGTACCCGCCAAGGGGTGGTGCGTAGCAATCAGCCCCAGCATTTT
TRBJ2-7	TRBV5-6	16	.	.	CASSFPGGTESYEQYF	TGTGCCAGCAGCTTCCCCGGCGGGACAGAGTCCTACGAGCAGTACTTC
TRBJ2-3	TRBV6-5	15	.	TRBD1	CASSLDRESTDTQYF	TGTGCCAGCAGCCTCGACAGGGAAAGCACAGATACGCAGTATTTT
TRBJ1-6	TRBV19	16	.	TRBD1	CASSTGTGRGNSPLHF	TGTGCCAGTAGTACGGGGACAGGGAGGGGTAATTCACCCCTCCACTTT
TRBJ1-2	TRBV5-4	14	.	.	CASSLGAAEQGYTF	TGTGCCAGCAGCTTGGGGGCAGCCGAACAAGGCTACACCTTC
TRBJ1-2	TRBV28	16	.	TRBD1	CASSLNGQGLNYGYTF	TGTGCCAGCAGTTTAAACGGACAGGGTCTTAACTATGGCTACACCTTC
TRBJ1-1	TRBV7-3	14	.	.	CASSPQGSGAEAFF	TGTGCCAGCAGCCCCCAGGGCTCGGGGGCTGAAGCTTTCTTT
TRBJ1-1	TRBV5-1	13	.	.	CASSLAVNTEAFF	TGCGCCAGCAGCTTGGCCGTGAACACTGAAGCTTTCTTT
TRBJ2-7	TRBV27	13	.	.	CASSPGVGLEQYF	TGTGCCAGCAGTCCGGGGGTCGGGTTGGAGCAGTACTTC
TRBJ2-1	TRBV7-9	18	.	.	CASSLGPPEGSGYNEQFF	TGTGCCAGCAGCTTAGGACCCCCGGAAGGGAGTGGGTACAATGAGCAGTTCTTC
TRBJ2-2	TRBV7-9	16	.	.	CASSLVWSGNTGELFF	TGTGCCAGCAGCTTAGTTTGGAGCGGGAACACCGGGGAGCTGTTTTTT
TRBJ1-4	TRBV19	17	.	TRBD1	CASSMPGQGVVGEKLFF	TGTGCCAGTAGTATGCCGGGACAGGGCGTTGTCGGTGAAAAACTGTTTTTT
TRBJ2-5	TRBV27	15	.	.	CASRDLGLYQETQYF	TGTGCCAGCAGAGACTTAGGCCTGTACCAAGAGACCCAGTACTTC
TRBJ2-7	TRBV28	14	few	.	CASSWSSAAYEQYF	TGTGCCAGCAGTTGGTCTAGCGCTGCCTACGAGCAGTACTTC
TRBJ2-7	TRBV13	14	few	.	CASSRDSRSYEQYF	TGTGCCAGCAGTAGGGACTCTCGCTCCTACGAGCAGTACTTC
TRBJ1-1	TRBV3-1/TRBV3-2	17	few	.	CASSQLPWTVMNTEAFF	TGTGCCAGCAGCCAACTCCCTTGGACAGTCATGAACACTGAAGCTTTCTTT
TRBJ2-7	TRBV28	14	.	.	CASSNPRDNYEQYF	TGTGCCAGCAGTAACCCCCGGGACAACTACGAGCAGTACTTC
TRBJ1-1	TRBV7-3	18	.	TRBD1	CASSSWVGQGVGNTEAFF	TGTGCCAGCAGCTCATGGGTGGGACAGGGCGTGGGGAACACTGAAGCTTTCTTT
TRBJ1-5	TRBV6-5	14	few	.	CASSYSYSNQPQHF	TGTGCCAGCAGTTACAGCTATAGCAATCAGCCCCAGCATTTT
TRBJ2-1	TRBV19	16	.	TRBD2	CASSRSTSGVYNEQFF	TGTGCCAGTAGCCGATCGACTAGCGGGGTCTACAATGAGCAGTTCTTC
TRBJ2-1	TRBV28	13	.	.	CASSLGITNEQFF	TGTGCCAGCAGTTTAGGTATAACAAATGAGCAGTTCTTC
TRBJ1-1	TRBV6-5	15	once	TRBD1	CASTIPGSGGTEAFF	TGTGCCAGCACCATCCCGGGGTCAGGGGGCACTGAAGCTTTCTTT
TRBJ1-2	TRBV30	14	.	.	CAWSVGQGAYGYTF	TGTGCCTGGAGTGTAGGACAAGGGGCCTATGGCTACACCTTC